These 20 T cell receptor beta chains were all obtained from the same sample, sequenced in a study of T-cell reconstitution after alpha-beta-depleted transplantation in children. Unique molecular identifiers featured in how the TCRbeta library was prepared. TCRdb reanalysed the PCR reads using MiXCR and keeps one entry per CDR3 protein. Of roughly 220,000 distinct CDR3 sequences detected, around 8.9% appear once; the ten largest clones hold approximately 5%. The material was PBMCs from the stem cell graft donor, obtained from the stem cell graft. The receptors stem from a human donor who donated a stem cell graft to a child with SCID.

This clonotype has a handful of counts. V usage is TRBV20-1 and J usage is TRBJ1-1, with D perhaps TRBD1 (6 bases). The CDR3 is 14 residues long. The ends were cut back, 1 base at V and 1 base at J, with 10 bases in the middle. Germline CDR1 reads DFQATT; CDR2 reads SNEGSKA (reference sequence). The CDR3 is CSARVGGRNTEAFF. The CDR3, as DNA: TGCAGTGCTAGAGTTGGGGGCAGGAACACTGAAGCTTTCTTT.

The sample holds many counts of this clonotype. The CDR3 sequence: CSARSDLTPTYEQYF. The CDR3 DNA is TGCAGTGCTAGGTCAGACCTGACACCCACCTACGAGCAGTACTTC. This rearrangement joins TRBV20-1 to TRBJ2-7; D is undetermined. The V gene's germline CDR1 is DFQATT and CDR2 SNEGSKA (reference sequence). The CDR3 has 15 residues. V lost 3 bases and J lost 2, with 17 bases in between.

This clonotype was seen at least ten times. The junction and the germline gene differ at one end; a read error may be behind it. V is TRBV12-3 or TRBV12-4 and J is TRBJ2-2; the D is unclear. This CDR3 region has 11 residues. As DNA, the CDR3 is TGTGCCAGCACCTGGAACGTCAGGATAATTTTT. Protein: CASTWNVRIIF.

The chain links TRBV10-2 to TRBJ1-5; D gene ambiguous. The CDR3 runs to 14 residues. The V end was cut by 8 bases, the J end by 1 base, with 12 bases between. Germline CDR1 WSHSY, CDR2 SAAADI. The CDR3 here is CASAPASSNQPQHF. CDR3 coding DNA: TGCGCCAGCGCGCCAGCTTCGAGCAATCAGCCCCAGCATTTT.

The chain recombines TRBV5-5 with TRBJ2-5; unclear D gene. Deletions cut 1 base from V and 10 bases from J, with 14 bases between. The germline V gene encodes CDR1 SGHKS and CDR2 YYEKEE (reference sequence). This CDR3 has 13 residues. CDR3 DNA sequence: TGTGCCAGCAGCTTGATTGGAAAAGATGGCCAGTACTTC. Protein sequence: CASSLIGKDGQYF.

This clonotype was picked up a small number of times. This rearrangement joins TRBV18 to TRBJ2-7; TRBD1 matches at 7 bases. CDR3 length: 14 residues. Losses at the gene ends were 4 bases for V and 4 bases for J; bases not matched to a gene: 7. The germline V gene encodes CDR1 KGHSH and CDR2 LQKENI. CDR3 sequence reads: CASSLSGQQYEQYF. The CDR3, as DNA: TGTGCCAGCTCACTATCGGGACAGCAATACGAGCAGTACTTC.

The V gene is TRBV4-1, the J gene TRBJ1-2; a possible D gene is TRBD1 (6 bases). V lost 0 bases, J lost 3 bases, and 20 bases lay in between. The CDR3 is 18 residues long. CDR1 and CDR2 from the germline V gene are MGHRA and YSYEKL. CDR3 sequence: CASSQDRPGAATDYGYTF. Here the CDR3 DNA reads TGCGCCAGCAGCCAAGATAGGCCAGGGGCCGCGACGGACTATGGCTACACCTTC.

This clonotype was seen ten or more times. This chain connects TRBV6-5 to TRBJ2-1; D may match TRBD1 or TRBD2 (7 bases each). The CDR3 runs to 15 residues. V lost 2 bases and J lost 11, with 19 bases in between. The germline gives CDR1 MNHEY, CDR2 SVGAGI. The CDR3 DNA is TGTGCCAGCAGTTACGACGTGGGGAGGGGGCCGAAGCAGTTCTTC. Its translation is CASSYDVGRGPKQFF.

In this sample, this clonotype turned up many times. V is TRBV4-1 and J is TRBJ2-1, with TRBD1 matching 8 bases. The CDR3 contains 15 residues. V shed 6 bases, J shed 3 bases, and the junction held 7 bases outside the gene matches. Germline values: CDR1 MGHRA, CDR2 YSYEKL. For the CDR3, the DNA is TGCGCCAGCAGGGACAGGGAAGACAGCTACAATGAGCAGTTCTTC. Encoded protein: CASRDREDSYNEQFF.

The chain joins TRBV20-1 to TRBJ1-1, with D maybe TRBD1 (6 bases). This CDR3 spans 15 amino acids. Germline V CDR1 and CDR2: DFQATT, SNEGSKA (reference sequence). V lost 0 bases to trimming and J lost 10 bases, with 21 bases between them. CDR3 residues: CSARDRMGGERGAFF. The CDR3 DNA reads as TGCAGTGCTAGAGATCGTATGGGGGGCGAACGGGGAGCTTTCTTT.

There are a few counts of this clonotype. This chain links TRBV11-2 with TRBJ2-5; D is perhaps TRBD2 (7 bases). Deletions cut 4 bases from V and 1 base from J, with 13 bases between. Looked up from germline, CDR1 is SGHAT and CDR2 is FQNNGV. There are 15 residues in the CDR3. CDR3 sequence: CASSYTRGAQETQYF. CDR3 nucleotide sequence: TGTGCCAGCAGCTATACCCGGGGGGCCCAAGAGACCCAGTACTTC.

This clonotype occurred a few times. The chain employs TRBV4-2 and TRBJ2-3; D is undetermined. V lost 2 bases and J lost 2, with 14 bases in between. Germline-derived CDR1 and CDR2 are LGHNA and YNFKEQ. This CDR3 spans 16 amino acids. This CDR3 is CASSQTWRRNTDTQYF. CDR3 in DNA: TGTGCCAGCAGCCAAACCTGGCGCAGAAACACAGATACGCAGTATTTT.

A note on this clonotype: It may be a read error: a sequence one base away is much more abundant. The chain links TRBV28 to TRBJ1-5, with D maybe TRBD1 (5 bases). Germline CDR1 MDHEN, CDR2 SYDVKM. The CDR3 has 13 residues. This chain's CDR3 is CASRLDSNRPQHF. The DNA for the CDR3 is TGTGCCAGCAGACTAGACAGCAATCGGCCCCAGCATTTT.

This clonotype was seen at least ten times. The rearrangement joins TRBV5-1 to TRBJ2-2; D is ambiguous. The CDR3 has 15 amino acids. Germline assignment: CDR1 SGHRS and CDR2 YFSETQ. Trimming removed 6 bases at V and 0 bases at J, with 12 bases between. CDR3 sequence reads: CASTNESPNTGELFF. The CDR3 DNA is TGCGCCAGCACCAATGAGAGCCCGAACACCGGGGAGCTGTTTTTT. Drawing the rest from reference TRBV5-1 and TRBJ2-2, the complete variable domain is KAGVTQTPRYLIKTRGQQVTLSCSPISGHRSVSWYQQTPGQGLQFLFEYFSETQRNKGNFPGRFSGRQFSNSRSEMNVSTLELGDSALYLCASTNESPNTGELFFGEGSRLTVL.

The CDR3 reads CASSPEGGGELFF. CDR3 nucleotide sequence: TGTGCCAGCAGCCCCGAGGGCGGCGGGGAGCTGTTTTTT. The genes are TRBV4-2 and TRBJ2-2; D possibly corresponds to TRBD2 (5 bases). The germline gives CDR1 LGHNA, CDR2 YNFKEQ. V was trimmed by 4 bases and J by 7 bases, leaving 10 bases between them. The CDR3 consists of 13 residues.

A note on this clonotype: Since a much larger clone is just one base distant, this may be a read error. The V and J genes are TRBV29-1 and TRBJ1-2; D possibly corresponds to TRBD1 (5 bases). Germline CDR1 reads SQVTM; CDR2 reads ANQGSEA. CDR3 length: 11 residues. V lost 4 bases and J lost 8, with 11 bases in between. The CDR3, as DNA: TGCAGCGTTGCATCAGGGCGCGGCTACACCTTC. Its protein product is CSVASGRGYTF.

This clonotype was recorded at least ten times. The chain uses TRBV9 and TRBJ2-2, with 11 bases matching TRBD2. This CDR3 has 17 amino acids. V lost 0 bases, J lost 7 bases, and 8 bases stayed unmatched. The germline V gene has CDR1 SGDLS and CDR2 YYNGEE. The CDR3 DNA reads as TGTGCCAGCAGCGTAGGTGTAGCGGGGGGGCCCAGCGGGGAGCTGTTTTTT. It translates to CASSVGVAGGPSGELFF.

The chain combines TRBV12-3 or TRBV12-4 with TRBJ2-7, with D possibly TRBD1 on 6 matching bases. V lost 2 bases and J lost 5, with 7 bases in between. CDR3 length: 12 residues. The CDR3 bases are TGTGCCAGCAGTTTAAGGGACAACGAGCAGTACTTC. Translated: CASSLRDNEQYF.

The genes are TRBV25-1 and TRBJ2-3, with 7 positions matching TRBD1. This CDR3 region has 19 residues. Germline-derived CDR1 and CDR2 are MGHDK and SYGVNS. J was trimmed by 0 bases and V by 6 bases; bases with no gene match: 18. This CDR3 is CASSDRDSDPITSTDTQYF. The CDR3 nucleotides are TGTGCCAGCAGCGACCGGGACAGCGATCCAATTACTAGCACAGATACGCAGTATTTT.

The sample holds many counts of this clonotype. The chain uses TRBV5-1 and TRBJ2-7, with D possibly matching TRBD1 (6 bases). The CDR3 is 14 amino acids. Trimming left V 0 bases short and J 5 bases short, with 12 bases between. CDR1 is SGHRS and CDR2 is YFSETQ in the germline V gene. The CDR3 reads CASSLAMGANEQYF. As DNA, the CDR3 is TGCGCCAGCAGCTTGGCGATGGGGGCCAACGAGCAGTACTTC. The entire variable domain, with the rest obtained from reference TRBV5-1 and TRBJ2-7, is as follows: KAGVTQTPRYLIKTRGQQVTLSCSPISGHRSVSWYQQTPGQGLQFLFEYFSETQRNKGNFPGRFSGRQFSNSRSEMNVSTLELGDSALYLCASSLAMGANEQYFGPGTRLTVT.